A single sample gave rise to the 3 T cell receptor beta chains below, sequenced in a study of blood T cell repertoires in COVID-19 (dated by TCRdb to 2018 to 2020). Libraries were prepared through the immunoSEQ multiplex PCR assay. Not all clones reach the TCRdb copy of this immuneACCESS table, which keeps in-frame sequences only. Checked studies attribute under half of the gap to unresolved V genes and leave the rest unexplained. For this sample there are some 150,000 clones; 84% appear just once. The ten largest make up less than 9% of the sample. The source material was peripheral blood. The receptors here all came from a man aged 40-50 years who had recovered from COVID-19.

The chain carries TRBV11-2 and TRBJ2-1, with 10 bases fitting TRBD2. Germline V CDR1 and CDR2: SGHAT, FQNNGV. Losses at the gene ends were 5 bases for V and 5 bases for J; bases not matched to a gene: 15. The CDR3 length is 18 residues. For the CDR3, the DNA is TGTGCCAGCAGCAAGCGACTTCGGGTAGCGGGAGGTCACAATGAGCAGTTCTTC. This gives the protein CASSKRLRVAGGHNEQFF.

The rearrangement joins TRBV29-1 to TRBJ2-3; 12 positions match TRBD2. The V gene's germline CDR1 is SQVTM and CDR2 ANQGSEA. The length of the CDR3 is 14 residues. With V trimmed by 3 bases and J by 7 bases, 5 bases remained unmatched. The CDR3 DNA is TGCAGCGTTGAGGGGACTAGCGGGCCCTATACGCAGTATTTT. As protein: CSVEGTSGPYTQYF.

Here the CDR3 DNA reads TGTGCCAGCAGCTCCCGGGGAGGGGTCTCTGGGGCCAACGTCCTGACTTTC. Translation: CASSSRGGVSGANVLTF. The chain couples TRBV7-2 to TRBJ2-6, with 7 bases fitting TRBD2. CDR3 length: 17 residues. Germline loops: CDR1 SGHTA, CDR2 FQGNSA. V lost 4 bases, J lost 0 bases, and 6 bases stayed unmatched.